The entry below describes one T cell receptor beta chain. Its cognate antigen has yet to be identified. There are no base qualities to consult, and no much larger clone falls within one base. These data belong to a study of technical replicates of blood from a few donors (dated by TCRdb to 2016 to 2017). To prepare the library, the immunoSEQ multiplex PCR assay was applied. TCRdb's version of the immuneACCESS table is confined to in-frame rearrangements and falls short of the full clone set. An unresolved V gene accounts for under half of the shortfall where checked; the remainder is of unknown origin. The sample data list tens of thousands of clones, and roughly 90% of these were observed just once. The ten top clones hold approximately 4.6% of the sample. At the junction V is shortened by 4 bases and J by 4 bases; bases outside the gene matches: 1. The CDR3, from cysteine to phenylalanine, totals 13 residues. Only the CDR3 part of the read is kept: 39 bases, read in frame from the first base. Sequences SQVTM (CDR1) and ANQGSEA (CDR2) are obtained from the germline V gene.

Sequenced sample: PBMCs. The TCR was taken from a human donor in good health. Some clones in this sample may be carry-over from other donors' samples. The chain links TRBV29-1 with TRBJ2-3; 11 central bases correspond to TRBD1. The sequenced DNA is TGCAGCGTTGGGACAGGGGGCCCAGATACGCAGTATTTT. Translated, this is CSVGTGGPDTQYF.